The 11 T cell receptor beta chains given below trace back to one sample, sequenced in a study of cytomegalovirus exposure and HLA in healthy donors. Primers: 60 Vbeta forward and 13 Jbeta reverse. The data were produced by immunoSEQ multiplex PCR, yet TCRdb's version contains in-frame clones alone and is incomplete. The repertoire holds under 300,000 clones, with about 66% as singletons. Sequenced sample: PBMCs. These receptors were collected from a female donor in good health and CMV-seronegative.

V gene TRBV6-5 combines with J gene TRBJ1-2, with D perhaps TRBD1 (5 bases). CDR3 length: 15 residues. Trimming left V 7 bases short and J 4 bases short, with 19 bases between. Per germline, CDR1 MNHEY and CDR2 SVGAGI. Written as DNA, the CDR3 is TGTGCCAGCACCCTCGACAGCTTAAGGAGCTATGGCTACACCTTC. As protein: CASTLDSLRSYGYTF.

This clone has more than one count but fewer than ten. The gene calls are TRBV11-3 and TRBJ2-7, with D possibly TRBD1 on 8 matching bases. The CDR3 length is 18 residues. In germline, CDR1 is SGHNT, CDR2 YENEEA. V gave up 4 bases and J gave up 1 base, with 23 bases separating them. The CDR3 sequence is CASSWGAGGLAESYEQYF. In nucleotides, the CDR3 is TGTGCCAGCAGCTGGGGGGCAGGGGGCCTAGCGGAGTCCTACGAGCAGTACTTC.

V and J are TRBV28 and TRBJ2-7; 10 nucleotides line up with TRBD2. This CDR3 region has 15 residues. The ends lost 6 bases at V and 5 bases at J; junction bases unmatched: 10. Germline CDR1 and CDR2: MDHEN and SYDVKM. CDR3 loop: CASRSHSGRSNEQYF. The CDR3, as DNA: TGTGCCAGCAGATCCCATAGCGGGAGGAGTAACGAGCAGTACTTC.

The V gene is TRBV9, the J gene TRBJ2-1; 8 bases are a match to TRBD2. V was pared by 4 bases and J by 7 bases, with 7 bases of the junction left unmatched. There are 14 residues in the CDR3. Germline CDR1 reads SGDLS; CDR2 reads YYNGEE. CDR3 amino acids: CASSPGLVGNEQFF. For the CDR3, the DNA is TGTGCCAGCAGCCCGGGACTAGTGGGGAATGAGCAGTTCTTC.

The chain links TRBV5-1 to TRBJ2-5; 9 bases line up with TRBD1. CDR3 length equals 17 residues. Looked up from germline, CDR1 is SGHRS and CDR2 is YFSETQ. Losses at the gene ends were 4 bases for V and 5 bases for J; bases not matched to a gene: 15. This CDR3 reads CASSVNRGRLLPETQYF. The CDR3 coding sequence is TGCGCCAGCAGCGTCAACAGGGGGCGACTCCTACCGGAGACCCAGTACTTC.

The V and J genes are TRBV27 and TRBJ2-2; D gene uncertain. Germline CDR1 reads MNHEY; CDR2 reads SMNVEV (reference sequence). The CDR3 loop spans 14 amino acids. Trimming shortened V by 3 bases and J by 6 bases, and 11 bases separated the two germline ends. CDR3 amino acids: CASSLLESAGELFF. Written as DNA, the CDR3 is TGTGCCAGCAGTTTGCTAGAATCGGCCGGGGAGCTGTTTTTT.

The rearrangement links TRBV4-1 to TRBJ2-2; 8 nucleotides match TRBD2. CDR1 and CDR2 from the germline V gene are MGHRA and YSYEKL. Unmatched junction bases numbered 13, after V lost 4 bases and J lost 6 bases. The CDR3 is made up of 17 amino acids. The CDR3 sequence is CASSPGWAAGVSGELFF. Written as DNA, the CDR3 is TGCGCCAGCAGCCCGGGGTGGGCAGCGGGAGTCTCCGGGGAGCTGTTTTTT.

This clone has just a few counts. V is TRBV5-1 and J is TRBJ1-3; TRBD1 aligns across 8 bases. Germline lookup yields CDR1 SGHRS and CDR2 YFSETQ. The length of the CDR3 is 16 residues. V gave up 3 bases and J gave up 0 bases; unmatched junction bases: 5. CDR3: CASSSGQGGSGNTIYF. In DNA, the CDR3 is TGCGCCAGCAGCTCAGGACAGGGTGGCTCTGGAAACACCATATATTTT.

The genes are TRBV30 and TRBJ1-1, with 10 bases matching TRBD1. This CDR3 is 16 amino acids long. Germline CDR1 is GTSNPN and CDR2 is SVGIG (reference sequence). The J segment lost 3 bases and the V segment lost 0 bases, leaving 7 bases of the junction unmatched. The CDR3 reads CAWSVGLDRGHTEAFF. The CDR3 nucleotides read TGTGCCTGGAGTGTAGGGTTAGACAGGGGGCACACTGAAGCTTTCTTT. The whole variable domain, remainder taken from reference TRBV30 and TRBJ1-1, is SQTIHQWPATLVQPVGSPLSLECTVEGTSNPNLYWYRQAAGRGLQLLFYSVGIGQISSEVPQNLSASRPQDRQFILSSKKLLLSDSGFYLCAWSVGLDRGHTEAFFGQGTRLTVV.

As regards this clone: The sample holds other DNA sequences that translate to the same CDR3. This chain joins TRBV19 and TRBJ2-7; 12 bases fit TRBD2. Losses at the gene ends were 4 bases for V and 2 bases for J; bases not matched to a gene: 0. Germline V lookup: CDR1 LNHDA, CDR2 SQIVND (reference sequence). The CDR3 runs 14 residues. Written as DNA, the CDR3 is TGTGCCAGTAGTAGACTAGCGGGAGCCTACGAGCAGTACTTC. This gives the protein CASSRLAGAYEQYF.

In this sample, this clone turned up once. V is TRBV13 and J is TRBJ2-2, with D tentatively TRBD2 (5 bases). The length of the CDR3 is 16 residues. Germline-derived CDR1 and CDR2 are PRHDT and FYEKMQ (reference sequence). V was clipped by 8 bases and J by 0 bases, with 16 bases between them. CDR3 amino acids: CASSRGQRTNTGELFF. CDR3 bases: TGTGCCAGCTCACGTGGGCAGCGGACGAACACCGGGGAGCTGTTTTTT.